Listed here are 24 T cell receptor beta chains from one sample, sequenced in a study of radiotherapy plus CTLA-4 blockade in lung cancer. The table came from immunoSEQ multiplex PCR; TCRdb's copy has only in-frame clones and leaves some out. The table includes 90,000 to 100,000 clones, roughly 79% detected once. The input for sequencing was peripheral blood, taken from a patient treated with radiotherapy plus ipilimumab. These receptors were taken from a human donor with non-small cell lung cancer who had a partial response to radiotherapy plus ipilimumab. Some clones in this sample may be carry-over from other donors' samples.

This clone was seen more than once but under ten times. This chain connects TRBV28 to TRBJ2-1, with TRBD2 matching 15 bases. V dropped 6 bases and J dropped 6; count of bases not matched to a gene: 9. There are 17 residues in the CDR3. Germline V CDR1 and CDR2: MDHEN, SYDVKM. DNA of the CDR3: TGTGCCAGCAGATACAGTCGGGGACTAGCGGGAGGCAATGAGCAGTTCTTC. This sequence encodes CASRYSRGLAGGNEQFF. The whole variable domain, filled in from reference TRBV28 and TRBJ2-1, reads DVKVTQSSRYLVKRTGEKVFLECVQDMDHENMFWYRQDPGLGLRLIYFSYDVKMKEKGDIPEGYSVSREKKERFSLILESASTNQTSMYLCASRYSRGLAGGNEQFFGPGTRLTVL.

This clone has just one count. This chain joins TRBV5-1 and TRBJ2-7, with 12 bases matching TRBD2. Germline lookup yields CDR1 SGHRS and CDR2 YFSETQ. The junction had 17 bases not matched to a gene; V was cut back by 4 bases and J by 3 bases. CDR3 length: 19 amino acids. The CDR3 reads CASSRSRNGASGRGYEQYF. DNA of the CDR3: TGCGCCAGCAGCAGAAGTAGGAACGGGGCTAGCGGGAGGGGCTACGAGCAGTACTTC.

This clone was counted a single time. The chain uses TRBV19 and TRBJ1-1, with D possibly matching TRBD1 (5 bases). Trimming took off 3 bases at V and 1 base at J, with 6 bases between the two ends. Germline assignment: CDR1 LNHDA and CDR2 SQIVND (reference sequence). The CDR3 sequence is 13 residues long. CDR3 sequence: CASSIQGNTEAFF. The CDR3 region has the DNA TGTGCCAGTAGTATCCAGGGGAACACTGAAGCTTTCTTT.

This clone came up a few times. The CDR3 here is CASSRGLAGDTQYF. For the CDR3, the DNA is TGTGCCAGCAGTAGGGGACTAGCGGGGGATACGCAGTATTTT. The V call is TRBV6-5, the J call TRBJ2-3; 13 bases map to TRBD2. V shed 5 bases and J 6 bases; nucleotides not matched to a gene: 2. The CDR3 runs to 14 residues. CDR1 and CDR2 (germline): MNHEY, SVGAGI.

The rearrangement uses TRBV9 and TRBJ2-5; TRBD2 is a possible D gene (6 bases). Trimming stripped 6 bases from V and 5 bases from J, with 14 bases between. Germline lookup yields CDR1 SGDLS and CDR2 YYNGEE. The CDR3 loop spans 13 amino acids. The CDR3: CASTRGVGETQYF. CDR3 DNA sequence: TGTGCCAGCACTCGCGGGGTCGGGGAGACCCAGTACTTC.

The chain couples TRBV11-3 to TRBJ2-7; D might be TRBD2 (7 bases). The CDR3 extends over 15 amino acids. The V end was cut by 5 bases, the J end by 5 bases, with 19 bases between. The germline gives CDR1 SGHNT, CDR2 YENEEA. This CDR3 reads CASSRRGQEFDEQYF. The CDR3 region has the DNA TGTGCCAGCAGCCGGCGGGGGCAGGAATTTGACGAGCAGTACTTC.

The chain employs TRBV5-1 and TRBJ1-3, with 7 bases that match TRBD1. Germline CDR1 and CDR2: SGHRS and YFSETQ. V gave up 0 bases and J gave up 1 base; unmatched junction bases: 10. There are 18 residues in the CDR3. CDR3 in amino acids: CASSLARMGTESGNTIYF. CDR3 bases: TGCGCCAGCAGCTTGGCCCGAATGGGGACAGAATCTGGAAACACCATATATTTT.

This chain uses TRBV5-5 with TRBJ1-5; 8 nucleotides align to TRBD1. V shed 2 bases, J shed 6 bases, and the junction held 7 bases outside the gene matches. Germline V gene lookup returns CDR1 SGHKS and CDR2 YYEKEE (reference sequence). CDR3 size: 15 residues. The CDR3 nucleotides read TGTGCCAGCAGCTTAACAGGGGGAGTGGGTCAGCCCCAGCATTTT. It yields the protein CASSLTGGVGQPQHF. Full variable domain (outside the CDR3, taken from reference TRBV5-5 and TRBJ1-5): DAGVTQSPTHLIKTRGQQVTLRCSPISGHKSVSWYQQVLGQGPQFIFQYYEKEERGRGNFPDRFSARQFPNYSSELNVNALLLGDSALYLCASSLTGGVGQPQHFGDGTRLSIL.

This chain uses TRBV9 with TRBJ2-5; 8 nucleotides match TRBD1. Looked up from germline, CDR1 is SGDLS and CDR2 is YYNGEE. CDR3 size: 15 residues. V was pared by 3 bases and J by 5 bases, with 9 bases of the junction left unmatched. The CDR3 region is CASSDQTGEWETQYF. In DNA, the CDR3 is TGTGCCAGCAGCGACCAGACAGGGGAGTGGGAGACCCAGTACTTC. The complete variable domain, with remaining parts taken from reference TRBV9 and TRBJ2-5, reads DSGVTQTPKHLITATGQRVTLRCSPRSGDLSVYWYQQSLDQGLQFLIQYYNGEERAKGNILERFSAQQFPDLHSELNLSSLELGDSALYFCASSDQTGEWETQYFGPGTRLLVL.

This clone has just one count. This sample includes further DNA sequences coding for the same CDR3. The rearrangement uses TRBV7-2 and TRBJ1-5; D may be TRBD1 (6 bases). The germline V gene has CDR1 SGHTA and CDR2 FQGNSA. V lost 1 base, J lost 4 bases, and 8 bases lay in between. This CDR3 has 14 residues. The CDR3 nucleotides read TGTGCCAGCAGCTTAGGGCAGGGGAATCAGCCCCAGCATTTT. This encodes CASSLGQGNQPQHF.

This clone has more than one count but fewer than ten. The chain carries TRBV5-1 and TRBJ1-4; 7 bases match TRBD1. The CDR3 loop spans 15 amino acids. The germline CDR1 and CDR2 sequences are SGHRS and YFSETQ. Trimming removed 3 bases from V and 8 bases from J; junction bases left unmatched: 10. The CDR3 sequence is CASSSEGALWEKLFF. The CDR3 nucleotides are TGCGCCAGCAGCTCGGAGGGGGCCTTGTGGGAAAAACTGTTTTTT.

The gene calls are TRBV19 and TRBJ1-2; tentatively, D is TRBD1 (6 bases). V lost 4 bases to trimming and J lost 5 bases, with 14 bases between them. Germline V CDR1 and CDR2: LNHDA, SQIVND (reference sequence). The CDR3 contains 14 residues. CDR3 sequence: CASSTTGVKYGYTF. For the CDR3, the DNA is TGTGCCAGTAGTACGACAGGAGTTAAGTATGGCTACACCTTC.

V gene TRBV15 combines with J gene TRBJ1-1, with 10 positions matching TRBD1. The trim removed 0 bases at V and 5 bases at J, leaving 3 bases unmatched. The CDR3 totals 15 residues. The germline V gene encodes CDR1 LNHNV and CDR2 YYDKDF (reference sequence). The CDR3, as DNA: TGTGCCACCAGCAGAGATGGGACAGGGGATACTGAAGCTTTCTTT. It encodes CATSRDGTGDTEAFF.

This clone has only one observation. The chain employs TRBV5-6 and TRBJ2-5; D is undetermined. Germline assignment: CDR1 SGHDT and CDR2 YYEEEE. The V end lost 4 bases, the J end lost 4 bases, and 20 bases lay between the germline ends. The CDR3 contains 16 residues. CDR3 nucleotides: TGTGCCAGCAGCCCAGTTTCCCGACATATCGGAGAGACCCAGTACTTC. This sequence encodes CASSPVSRHIGETQYF.

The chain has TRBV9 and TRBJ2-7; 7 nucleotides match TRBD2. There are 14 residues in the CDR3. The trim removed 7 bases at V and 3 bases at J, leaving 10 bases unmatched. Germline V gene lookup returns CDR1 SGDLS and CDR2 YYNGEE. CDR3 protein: CASAPGAGNYEQYF. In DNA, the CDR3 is TGTGCCAGCGCCCCCGGAGCGGGGAACTACGAGCAGTACTTC.

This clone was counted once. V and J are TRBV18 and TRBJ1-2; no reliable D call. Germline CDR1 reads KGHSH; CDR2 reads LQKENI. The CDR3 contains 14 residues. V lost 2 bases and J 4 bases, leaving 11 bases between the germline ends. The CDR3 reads CASSPAGSTYGYTF. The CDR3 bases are TGTGCCAGCTCACCAGCAGGTTCCACCTATGGCTACACCTTC.

Here the CDR3 reads CAIRVGGSGEQYF. The CDR3 coding sequence is TGTGCCATCAGGGTCGGGGGTTCGGGTGAGCAGTACTTC. This rearrangement joins TRBV10-3 to TRBJ2-7; D might be TRBD2 (6 bases). Trimming pared 6 bases from V and 7 bases from J, leaving 16 bases between. This CDR3 is built from 13 residues. CDR1 is ENHRY, CDR2 SYGVKD, per germline.

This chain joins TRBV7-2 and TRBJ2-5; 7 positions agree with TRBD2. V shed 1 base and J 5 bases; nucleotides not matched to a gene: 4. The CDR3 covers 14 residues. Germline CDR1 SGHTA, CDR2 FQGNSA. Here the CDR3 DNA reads TGTGCCAGCAGCTTAGTCACGCGGGGGGAGACCCAGTACTTC. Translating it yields CASSLVTRGETQYF.

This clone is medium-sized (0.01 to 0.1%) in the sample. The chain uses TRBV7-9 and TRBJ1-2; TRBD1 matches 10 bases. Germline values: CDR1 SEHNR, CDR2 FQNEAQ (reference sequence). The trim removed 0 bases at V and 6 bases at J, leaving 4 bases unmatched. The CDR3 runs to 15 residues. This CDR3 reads CASSLARDRGDGYTF. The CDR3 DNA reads TGTGCCAGCAGCTTAGCCCGGGACAGGGGAGATGGCTACACCTTC.

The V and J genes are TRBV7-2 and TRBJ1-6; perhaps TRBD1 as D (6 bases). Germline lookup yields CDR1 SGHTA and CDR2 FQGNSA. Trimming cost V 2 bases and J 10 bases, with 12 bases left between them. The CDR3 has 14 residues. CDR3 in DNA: TGTGCCAGCAGCTTAAACAGGGACGGCTCACCCCTCCACTTT. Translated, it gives CASSLNRDGSPLHF.

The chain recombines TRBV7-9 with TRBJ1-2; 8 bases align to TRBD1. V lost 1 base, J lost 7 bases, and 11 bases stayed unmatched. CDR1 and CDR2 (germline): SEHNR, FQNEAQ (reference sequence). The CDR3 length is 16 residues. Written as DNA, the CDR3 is TGTGCCAGCAGCTTAGACATAGGACAGGGAGTCTCTGGCTACACCTTC. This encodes CASSLDIGQGVSGYTF.

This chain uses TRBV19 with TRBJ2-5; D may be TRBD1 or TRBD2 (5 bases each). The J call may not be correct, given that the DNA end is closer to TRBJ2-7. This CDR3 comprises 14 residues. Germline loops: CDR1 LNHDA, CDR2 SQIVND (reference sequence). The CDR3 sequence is CASSMGFGGYEQYF. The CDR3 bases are TGTGCCAGTAGTATGGGGTTTGGGGGCTACGAGCAGTACTTC.

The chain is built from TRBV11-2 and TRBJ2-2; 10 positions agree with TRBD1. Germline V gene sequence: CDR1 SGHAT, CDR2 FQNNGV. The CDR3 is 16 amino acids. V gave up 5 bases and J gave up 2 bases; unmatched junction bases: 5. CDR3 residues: CASSRRQGANTGELFF. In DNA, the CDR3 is TGTGCCAGCAGCAGACGACAGGGGGCAAACACCGGGGAGCTGTTTTTT.

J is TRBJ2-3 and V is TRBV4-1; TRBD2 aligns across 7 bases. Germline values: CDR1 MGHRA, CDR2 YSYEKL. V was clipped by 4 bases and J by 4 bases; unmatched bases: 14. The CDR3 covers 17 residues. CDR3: CASSPTRAGRGADTQYF. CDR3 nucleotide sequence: TGCGCCAGCAGCCCCACCAGAGCGGGGAGGGGCGCAGATACGCAGTATTTT.